The entry below gives a single T cell receptor beta chain sequence along with its context. This clone appeared a few times. This clone's antigen is unknown. No much larger clone exists at a distance of one base, and base qualities are not known. TCRbeta CDR3 regions were amplified from genomic DNA by means of the immunoSEQ Assay, a bias-controlled multiplex PCR. The study's own analysis went as follows. Within the assay, amplification of reference gene primers was used to estimate how many nucleated cells each sample contained. To quantify the absolute abundance of each unique TCRbeta CDR3 rearrangement, sequence reads were collapsed and filtered. Productive Simpson clonality was computed per sample as the square root of Simpson's diversity index over productive rearrangements. The source is immuneACCESS, and TCRdb retained only in-frame sequences with V and J called. Part of the clones is not carried over; for the studies checked, unresolved V genes explain less than half of this, and the remainder is unexplained. V and J calls plus clone size are reproduced from that table; the DNA served to infer D and trimming. The sample yields approximately 210,000 clones; approximately 86% were counted once. The ten most abundant clones make up around 0.7% of the sample.

These data originate in a study of blood T cell repertoires in COVID-19 (dated by TCRdb to between 2020 and 2021). Turning to the overall study: Samples covering the acute and convalescent phases of COVID-19 were provided by collaborators in the United States, Italy and Spain. Subjects who had been exposed to COVID-19, were actively infected with it, or had recovered from it provided the deeply sampled blood TCRbeta repertoires that made up the dataset. Where available, HLA class I and class II types were obtained from metadata supplied by the sample provider rather than from assay-based typing. A freely available public database, intended as a resource for researchers studying the immune response to SARS-CoV-2, is where the repertoires were released. A de-identified subject ID, COVID-19 status, age in years and sex were almost always included in the sample metadata. The material from the prospective study consisted of cDNA or gDNA derived from T cells, B-cell-depleted T cells, or PBMCs. Samples were obtained from the ongoing ImmuneRACE study (first 160 participants) and from over 1,000 subjects provided by 6 global collaborators. The research as a whole found: The quantity of clinical and demographic metadata differed by source and by participant and was supplied without curation.

V was cut back by 4 bases and J by 0 bases, leaving a gap of 8 bases between them. The germline V gene encodes CDR1 SGHRS and CDR2 YFSETQ. The CDR3 starts with the cysteine, ends with the phenylalanine, and has 15 residues. The CDR3 DNA has 45 bases and is translated from base 1. Whole blood was collected in K2EDTA tubes by collaborating institutions according to the institutions' own protocols. For TCRbeta analysis, collaborator samples were shipped as frozen whole blood, as isolated PBMCs, or as DNA extracted from either sample type. The chain was built from TRBV5-1 and TRBJ2-6; the D gene is perhaps TRBD1, from 5 matching bases. This sequence originates from a man in his forties with acute or convalescent COVID-19. Material for sequencing was peripheral blood. In nucleotide form, the sequence is TGCGCCAGCAGCGTAGACAGCTCTGGGGCCAACGTCCTGACTTTC. It translates to CASSVDSSGANVLTF. With the rest looked up from the reference TRBV5-1 and TRBJ2-6 genes rather than sequenced, the full variable domain is KAGVTQTPRYLIKTRGQQVTLSCSPISGHRSVSWYQQTPGQGLQFLFEYFSETQRNKGNFPGRFSGRQFSNSRSEMNVSTLELGDSALYLCASSVDSSGANVLTFGAGSRLTVL.